This T cell receptor (beta chain) derives from a study of blood T cell repertoires in COVID-19. Some clones are missing from TCRdb's copy, which holds only in-frame ones; the method was immunoSEQ multiplex PCR. The data hold about 370,000 clones, with approximately 90% observed a single time. V shed 5 bases, J shed 4 bases, and the junction held 4 bases outside the gene matches. CDR1 and CDR2 from the germline V gene are GTSNPN and SVGIG (reference sequence). The CDR3 covers 14 residues. Those who participated ranged in age from roughly 18 to 90 years and resided in about two dozen US areas. The chain couples TRBV30 to TRBJ1-6; 8 nucleotides match TRBD1. The clonotype originates from a man aged 18 to 29 who had recovered from COVID-19. The sequenced sample was PBMCs or T cells enriched from blood (not recorded which). CDR3 sequence (DNA): TGTGCCTGGTGCCGACAGGGGTATAATTCACCCCTCCACTTT. Protein sequence: CAWCRQGYNSPLHF.